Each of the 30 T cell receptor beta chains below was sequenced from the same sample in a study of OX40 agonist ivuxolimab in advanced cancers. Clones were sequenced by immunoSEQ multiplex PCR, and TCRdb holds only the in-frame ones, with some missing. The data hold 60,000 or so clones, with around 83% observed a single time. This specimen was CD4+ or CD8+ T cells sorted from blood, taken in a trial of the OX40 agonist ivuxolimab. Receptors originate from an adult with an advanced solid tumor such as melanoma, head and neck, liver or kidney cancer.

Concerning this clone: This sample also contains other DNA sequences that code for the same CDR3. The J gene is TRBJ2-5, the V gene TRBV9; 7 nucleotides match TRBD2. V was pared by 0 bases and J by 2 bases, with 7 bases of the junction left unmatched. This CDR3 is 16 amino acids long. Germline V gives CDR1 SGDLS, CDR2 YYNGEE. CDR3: CASSVGNGGGQETQYF. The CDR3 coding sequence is TGTGCCAGCAGCGTAGGTAATGGGGGGGGTCAAGAGACCCAGTACTTC.

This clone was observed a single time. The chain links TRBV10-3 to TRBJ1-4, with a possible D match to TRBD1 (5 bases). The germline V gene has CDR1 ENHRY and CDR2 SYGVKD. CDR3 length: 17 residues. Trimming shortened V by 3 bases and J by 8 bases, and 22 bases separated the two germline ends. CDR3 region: CAISDRRRDYKGEKLFF. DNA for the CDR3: TGTGCCATCAGTGATCGACGGCGGGACTATAAGGGAGAAAAACTGTTTTTT.

The CDR3, as DNA: TGCGCCAGCAGCCCCCCCTTTTCTTACGAGCAGTACTTC. Translated, it gives CASSPPFSYEQYF. V is TRBV5-1 and J is TRBJ2-7; D is uncertain. Trimming pared 4 bases from V and 4 bases from J, leaving 12 bases between. The germline V gene has CDR1 SGHRS and CDR2 YFSETQ. This CDR3 has 13 residues. The whole variable domain, filled in from reference TRBV5-1 and TRBJ2-7, reads KAGVTQTPRYLIKTRGQQVTLSCSPISGHRSVSWYQQTPGQGLQFLFEYFSETQRNKGNFPGRFSGRQFSNSRSEMNVSTLELGDSALYLCASSPPFSYEQYFGPGTRLTVT.

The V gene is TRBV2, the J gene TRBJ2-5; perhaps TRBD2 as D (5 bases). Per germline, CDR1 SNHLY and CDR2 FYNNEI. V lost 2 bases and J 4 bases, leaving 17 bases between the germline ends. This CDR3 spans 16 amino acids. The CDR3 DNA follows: TGTGCCAGCAGTGAAAGCCCTGGCGGACTCGGAGAGACCCAGTACTTC. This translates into CASSESPGGLGETQYF.

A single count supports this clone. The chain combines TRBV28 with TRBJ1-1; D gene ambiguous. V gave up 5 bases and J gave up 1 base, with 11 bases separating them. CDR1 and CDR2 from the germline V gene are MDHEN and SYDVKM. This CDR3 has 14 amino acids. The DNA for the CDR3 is TGTGCCAGCAGTAATTTCGGTAAGAACACTGAAGCTTTCTTT. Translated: CASSNFGKNTEAFF.

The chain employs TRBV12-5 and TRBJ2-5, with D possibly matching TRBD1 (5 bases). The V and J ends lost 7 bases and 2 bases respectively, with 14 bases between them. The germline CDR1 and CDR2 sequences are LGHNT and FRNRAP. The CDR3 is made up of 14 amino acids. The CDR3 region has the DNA TGTGCTAGTGCTCAGGGTTGGGGTCAAGAGACCCAGTACTTC. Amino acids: CASAQGWGQETQYF.

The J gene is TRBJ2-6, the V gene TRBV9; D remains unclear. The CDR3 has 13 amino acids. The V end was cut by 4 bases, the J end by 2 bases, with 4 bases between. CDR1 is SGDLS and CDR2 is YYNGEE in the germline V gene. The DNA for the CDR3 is TGTGCCAGCAGCTCAACTGGGGCCAACGTCCTGACTTTC. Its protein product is CASSSTGANVLTF.

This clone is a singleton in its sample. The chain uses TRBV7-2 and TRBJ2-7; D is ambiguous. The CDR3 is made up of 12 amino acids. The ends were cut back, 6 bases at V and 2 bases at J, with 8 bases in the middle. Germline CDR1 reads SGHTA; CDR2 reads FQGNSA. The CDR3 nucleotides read TGTGCCAGCAGGCTCTCCCCCTACGAGCAGTACTTC. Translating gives CASRLSPYEQYF.

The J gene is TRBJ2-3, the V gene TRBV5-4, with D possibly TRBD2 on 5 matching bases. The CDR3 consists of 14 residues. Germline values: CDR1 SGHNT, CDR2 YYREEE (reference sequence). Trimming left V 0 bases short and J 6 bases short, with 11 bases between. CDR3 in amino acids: CASSLGGFMDTQYF. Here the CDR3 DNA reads TGTGCCAGCAGCTTGGGCGGGTTCATGGATACGCAGTATTTT.

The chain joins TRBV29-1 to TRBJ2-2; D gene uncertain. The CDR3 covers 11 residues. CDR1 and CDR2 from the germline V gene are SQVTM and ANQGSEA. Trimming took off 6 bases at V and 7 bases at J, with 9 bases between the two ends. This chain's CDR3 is CSVGKSGELFF. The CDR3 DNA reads TGCAGCGTCGGCAAGAGCGGGGAGCTGTTTTTT.

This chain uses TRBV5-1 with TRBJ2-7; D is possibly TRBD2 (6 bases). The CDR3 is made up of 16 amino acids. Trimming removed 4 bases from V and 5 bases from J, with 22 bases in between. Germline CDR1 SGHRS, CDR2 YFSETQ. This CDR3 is CASSPGGLGKEDEQYF. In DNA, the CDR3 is TGCGCCAGCAGCCCAGGAGGGTTAGGGAAGGAGGACGAGCAGTACTTC.

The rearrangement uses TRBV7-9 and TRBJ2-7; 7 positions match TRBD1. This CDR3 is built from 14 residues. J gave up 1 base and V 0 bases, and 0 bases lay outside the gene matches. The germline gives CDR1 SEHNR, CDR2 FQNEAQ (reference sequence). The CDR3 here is CASSLATGSYEQYF. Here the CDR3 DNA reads TGTGCCAGCAGCTTAGCGACAGGGTCCTACGAGCAGTACTTC.

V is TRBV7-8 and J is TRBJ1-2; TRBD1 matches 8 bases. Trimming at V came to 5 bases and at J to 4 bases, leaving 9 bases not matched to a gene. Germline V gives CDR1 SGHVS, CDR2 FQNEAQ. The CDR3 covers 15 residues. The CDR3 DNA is TGTGCCAGCAGCCCCGGACAGGGTTTTGTCTATGGCTACACCTTC. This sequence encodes CASSPGQGFVYGYTF.

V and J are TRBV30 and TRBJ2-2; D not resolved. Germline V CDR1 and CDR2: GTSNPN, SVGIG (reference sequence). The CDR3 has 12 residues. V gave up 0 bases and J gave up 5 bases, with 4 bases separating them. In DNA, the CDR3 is TGTGCCTGGAGTGTACGTACCGGGGAGCTGTTTTTT. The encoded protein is CAWSVRTGELFF.

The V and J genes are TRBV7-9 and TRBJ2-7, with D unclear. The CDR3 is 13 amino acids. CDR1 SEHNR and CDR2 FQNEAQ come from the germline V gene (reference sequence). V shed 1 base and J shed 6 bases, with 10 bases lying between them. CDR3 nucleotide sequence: TGTGCCAGCAGCTTAGTGGCCGGGCTCGAGCAGTACTTC. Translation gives CASSLVAGLEQYF.

The CDR3 protein is CASSLWTGVAGELFF. The CDR3 DNA follows: TGTGCCAGCAGTTTATGGACAGGGGTGGCCGGGGAGCTGTTTTTT. V is TRBV28 and J is TRBJ2-2; 8 nucleotides align to TRBD1. Germline lookup yields CDR1 MDHEN and CDR2 SYDVKM. This CDR3 has 15 amino acids. Trimming removed 0 bases from V and 6 bases from J; junction bases left unmatched: 3.

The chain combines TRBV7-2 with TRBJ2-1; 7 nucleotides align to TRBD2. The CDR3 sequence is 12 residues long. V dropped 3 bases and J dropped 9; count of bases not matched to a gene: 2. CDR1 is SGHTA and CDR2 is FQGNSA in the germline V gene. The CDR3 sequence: CASSFLAGEQFF. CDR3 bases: TGTGCCAGCAGCTTCTTAGCGGGTGAGCAGTTCTTC.

CDR3 DNA: TGTGCCAGTAAGGAGCGGGAGGGCTACAATGAGCAGTTCTTC. Protein sequence: CASKEREGYNEQFF. The chain recombines TRBV19 with TRBJ2-1; 10 bases are shared with TRBD2. J was trimmed by 3 bases and V by 7 bases; bases with no gene match: 3. This CDR3 has 14 residues. CDR1 LNHDA and CDR2 SQIVND come from the germline V gene (reference sequence).

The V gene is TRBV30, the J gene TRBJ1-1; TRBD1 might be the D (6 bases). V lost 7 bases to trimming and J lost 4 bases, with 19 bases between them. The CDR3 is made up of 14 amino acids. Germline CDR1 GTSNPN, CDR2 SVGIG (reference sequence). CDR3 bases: TGTGCCTTTTACATGGGGGGCCGCGGCACTGAAGCTTTCTTT. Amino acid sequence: CAFYMGGRGTEAFF.

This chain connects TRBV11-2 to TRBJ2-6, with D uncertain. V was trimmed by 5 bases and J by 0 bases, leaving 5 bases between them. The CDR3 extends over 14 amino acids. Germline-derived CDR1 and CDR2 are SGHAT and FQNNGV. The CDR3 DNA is TGTGCCAGCAGCCTATTCTCTGGGGCCAACGTCCTGACTTTC. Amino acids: CASSLFSGANVLTF. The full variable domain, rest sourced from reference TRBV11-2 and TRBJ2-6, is EAGVAQSPRYKIIEKRQSVAFWCNPISGHATLYWYQQILGQGPKLLIQFQNNGVVDDSQLPKDRFSAERLKGVDSTLKIQPAKLEDSAVYLCASSLFSGANVLTFGAGSRLTVL.

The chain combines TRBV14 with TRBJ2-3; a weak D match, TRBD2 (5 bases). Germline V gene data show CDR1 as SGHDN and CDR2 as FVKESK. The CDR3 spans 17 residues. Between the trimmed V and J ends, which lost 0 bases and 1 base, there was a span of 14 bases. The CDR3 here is CASSQERGLRGTDTQYF. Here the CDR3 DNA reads TGTGCCAGCAGCCAAGAACGCGGGTTAAGAGGCACAGATACGCAGTATTTT.

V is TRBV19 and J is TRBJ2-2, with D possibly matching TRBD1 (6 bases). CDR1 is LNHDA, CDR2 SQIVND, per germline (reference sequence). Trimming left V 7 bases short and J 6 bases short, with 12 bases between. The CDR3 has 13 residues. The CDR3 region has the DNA TGTGCCAGTAACAGGGAGAGCGCCGGGGAGCTGTTTTTT. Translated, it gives CASNRESAGELFF.

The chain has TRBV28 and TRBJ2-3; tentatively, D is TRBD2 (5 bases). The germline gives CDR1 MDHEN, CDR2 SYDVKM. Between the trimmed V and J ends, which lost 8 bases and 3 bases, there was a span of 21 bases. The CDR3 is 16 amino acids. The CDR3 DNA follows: TGTGCCAGCGCCCATGAAGGGCTGAGAGGGACAGATACGCAGTATTTT. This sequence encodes CASAHEGLRGTDTQYF.

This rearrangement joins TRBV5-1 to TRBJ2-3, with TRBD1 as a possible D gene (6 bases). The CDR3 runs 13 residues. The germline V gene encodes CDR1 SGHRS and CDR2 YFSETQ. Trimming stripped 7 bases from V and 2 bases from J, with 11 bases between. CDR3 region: CASGGGFTDTQYF. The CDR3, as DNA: TGCGCCAGCGGGGGCGGATTCACAGATACGCAGTATTTT.

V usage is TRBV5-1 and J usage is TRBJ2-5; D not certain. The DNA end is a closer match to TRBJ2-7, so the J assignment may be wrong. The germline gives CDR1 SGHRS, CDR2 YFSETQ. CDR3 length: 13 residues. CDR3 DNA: TGCGCCAGCAGCGCAACGAATGTCTACGAGCAGTACTTC. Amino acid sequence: CASSATNVYEQYF.

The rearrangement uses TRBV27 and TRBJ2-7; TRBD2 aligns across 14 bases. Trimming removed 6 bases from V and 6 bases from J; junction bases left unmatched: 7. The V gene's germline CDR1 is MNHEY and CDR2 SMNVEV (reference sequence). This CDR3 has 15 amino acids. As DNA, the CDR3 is TGTGCCAGCAGGGATGGGACTAGCGGGAGCTCCGAGCAGTACTTC. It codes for CASRDGTSGSSEQYF.

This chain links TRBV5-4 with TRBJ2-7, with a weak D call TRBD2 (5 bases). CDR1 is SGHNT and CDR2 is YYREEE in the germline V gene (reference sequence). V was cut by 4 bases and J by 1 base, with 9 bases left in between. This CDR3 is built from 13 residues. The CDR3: CASSRGLSYEQYF. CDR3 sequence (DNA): TGTGCCAGCAGCCGAGGACTGTCCTACGAGCAGTACTTC.

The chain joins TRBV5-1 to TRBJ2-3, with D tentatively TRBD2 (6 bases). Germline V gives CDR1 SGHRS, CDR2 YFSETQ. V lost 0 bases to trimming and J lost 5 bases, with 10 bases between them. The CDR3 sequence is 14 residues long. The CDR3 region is CASSLEASEDTQYF. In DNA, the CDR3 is TGCGCCAGCAGCTTGGAGGCTAGCGAAGATACGCAGTATTTT.

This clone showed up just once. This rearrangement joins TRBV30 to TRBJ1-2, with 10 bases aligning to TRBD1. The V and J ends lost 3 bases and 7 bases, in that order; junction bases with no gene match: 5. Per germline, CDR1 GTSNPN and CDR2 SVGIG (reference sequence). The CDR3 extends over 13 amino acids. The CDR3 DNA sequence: TGTGCCTGGAGCCACGGGACAGGGGTTGGCTACACCTTC. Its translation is CAWSHGTGVGYTF.

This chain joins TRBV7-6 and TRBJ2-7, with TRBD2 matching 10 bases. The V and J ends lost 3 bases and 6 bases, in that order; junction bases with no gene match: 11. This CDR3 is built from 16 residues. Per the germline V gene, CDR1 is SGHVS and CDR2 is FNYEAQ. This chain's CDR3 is CASSFRLAGVWSEQYF. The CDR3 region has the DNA TGTGCCAGCAGCTTCAGGCTAGCGGGAGTCTGGTCCGAGCAGTACTTC.